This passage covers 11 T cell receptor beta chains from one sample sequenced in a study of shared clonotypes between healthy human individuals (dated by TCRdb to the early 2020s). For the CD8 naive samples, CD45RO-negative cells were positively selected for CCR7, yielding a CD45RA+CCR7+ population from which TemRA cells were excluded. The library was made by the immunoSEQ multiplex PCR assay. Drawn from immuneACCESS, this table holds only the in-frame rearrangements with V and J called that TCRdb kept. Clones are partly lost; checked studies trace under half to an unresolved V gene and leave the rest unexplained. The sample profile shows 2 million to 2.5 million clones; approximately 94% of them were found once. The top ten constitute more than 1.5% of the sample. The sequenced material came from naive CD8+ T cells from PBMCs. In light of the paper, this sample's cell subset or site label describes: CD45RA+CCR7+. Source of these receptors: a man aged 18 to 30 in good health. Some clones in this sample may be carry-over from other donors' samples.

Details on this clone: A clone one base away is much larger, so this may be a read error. The CDR3 spells CASRAGETQYF. The CDR3 DNA follows: TGTGCCAGCAGGGCGGGAGAGACCCAGTACTTC. The chain couples TRBV25-1 to TRBJ2-5; D might be TRBD2 (5 bases). The germline V gene encodes CDR1 MGHDK and CDR2 SYGVNS. Trimming took off 6 bases at V and 4 bases at J, with 6 bases between the two ends. CDR3 length equals 11 residues.

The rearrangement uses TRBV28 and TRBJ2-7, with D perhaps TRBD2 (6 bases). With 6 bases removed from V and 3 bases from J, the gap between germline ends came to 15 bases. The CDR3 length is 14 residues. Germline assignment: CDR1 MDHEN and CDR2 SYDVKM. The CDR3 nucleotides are TGTGCCAGCAGCTCTGTGGGTAGCGGCTACGAGCAGTACTTC. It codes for CASSSVGSGYEQYF.

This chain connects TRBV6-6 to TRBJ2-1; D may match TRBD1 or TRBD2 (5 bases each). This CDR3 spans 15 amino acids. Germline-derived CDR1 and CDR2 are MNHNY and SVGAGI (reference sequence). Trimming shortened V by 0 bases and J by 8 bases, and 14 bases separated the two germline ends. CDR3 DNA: TGTGCCAGCAGTTACTCGGTGAGGGACCGCGATGAGCAGTTCTTC. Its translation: CASSYSVRDRDEQFF.

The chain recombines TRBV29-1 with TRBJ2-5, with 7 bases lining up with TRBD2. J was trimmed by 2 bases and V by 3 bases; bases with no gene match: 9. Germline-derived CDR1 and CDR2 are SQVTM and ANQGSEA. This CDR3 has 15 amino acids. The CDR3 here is CSVDEMRERQETQYF. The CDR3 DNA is TGCAGCGTTGACGAGATGCGGGAGAGACAAGAGACCCAGTACTTC.

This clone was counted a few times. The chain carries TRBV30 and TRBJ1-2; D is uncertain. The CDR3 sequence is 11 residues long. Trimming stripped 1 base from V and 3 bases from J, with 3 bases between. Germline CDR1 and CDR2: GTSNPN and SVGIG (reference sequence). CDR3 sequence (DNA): TGTGCCTGGAGTGAGGACTATGGCTACACCTTC. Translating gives CAWSEDYGYTF.

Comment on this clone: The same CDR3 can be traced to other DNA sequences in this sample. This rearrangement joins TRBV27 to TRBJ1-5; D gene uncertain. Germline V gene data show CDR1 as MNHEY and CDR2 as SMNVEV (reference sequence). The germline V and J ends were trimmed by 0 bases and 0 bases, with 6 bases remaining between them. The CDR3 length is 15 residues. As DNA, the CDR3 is TGTGCCAGCAGTTTATCTCGGGGTAGCAATCAGCCCCAGCATTTT. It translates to CASSLSRGSNQPQHF.

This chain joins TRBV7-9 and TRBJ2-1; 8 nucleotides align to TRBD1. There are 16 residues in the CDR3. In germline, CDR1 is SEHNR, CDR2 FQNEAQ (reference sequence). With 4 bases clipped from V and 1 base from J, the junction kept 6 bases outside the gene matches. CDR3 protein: CASSSGTGPSYNEQFF. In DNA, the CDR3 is TGTGCCAGCAGCTCGGGGACAGGTCCGTCCTACAATGAGCAGTTCTTC.

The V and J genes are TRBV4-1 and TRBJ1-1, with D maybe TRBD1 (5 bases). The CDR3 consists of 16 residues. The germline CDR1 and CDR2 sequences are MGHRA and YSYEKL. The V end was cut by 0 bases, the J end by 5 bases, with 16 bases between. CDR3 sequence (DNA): TGCGCCAGCAGCCAAGATGGGGCCAGGTGGGGAACTGAAGCTTTCTTT. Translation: CASSQDGARWGTEAFF.

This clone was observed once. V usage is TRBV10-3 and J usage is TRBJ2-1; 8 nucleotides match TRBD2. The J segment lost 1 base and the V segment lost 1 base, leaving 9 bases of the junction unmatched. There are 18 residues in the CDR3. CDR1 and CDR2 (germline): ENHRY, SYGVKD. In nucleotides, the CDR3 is TGTGCCATCAGTGAGTTGGGTAGCGGGATAAGTTCCTACAATGAGCAGTTCTTC. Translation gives CAISELGSGISSYNEQFF.

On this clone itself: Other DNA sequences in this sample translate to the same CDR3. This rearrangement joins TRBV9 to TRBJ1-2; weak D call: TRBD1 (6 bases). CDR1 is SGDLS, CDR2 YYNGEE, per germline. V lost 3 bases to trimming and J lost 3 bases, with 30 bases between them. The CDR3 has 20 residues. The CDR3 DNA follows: TGTGCCAGCAGCGCGGGATGGGAAAGGTTACGGCCGCCAGGGGACTATGGCTACACCTTC. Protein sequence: CASSAGWERLRPPGDYGYTF.

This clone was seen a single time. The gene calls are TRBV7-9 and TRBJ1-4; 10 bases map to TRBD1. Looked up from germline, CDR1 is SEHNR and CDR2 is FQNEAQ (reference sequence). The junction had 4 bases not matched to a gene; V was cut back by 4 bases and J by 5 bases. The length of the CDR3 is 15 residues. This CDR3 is CASSSGQGWNEKLFF. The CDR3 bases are TGTGCCAGCAGCTCGGGACAGGGGTGGAATGAAAAACTGTTTTTT.